The 15 T cell receptor beta chains listed next were all sequenced from one sample in a study of cytomegalovirus exposure and HLA in healthy donors. 13 Jbeta primers and 60 Vbeta primers were used for the PCR. Clones were read by immunoSEQ multiplex PCR, and TCRdb kept only the in-frame ones, dropping some. This sample has about 180,000 clones, with 80% found just once. The source material was PBMCs. The source of these receptors is a girl between 5 and 17 years old in good health and CMV-seropositive.

The chain is built from TRBV6-1 and TRBJ1-1; possibly TRBD1 for D (5 bases). Trimming shortened V by 6 bases and J by 7 bases, and 12 bases separated the two germline ends. In germline, CDR1 is MNHNS, CDR2 SASEGT. This CDR3 region has 12 residues. This chain's CDR3 is CASRSGQVEAFF. The CDR3 DNA reads as TGTGCCAGCAGGTCAGGGCAGGTTGAAGCTTTCTTT.

This sequence joins TRBV15 and TRBJ1-4, with D possibly matching TRBD1 (5 bases). CDR1 is LNHNV, CDR2 YYDKDF, per germline (reference sequence). The CDR3 consists of 15 residues. Trimming shortened V by 1 base and J by 8 bases, and 14 bases separated the two germline ends. The CDR3 nucleotides are TGTGCCACCAGCAGAGCGTGGGGGGGGGACGAAAAACTGTTTTTT. Protein product: CATSRAWGGDEKLFF. Full variable domain (missing parts from reference TRBV15 and TRBJ1-4): DAMVIQNPRYQVTQFGKPVTLSCSQTLNHNVMYWYQQKSSQAPKLLFHYYDKDFNNEADTPDNFQSRRPNTSFCFLDIRSPGLGDTAMYLCATSRAWGGDEKLFFGSGTQLSVL.

This chain uses TRBV7-2 with TRBJ1-1; 7 bases line up with TRBD1. Trimming removed 5 bases from V and 5 bases from J; junction bases left unmatched: 8. There are 14 residues in the CDR3. CDR1 is SGHTA and CDR2 is FQGNSA in the germline V gene. The chain's CDR3 is CASSRMTGRTEAFF. The CDR3 bases are TGTGCCAGCAGCCGAATGACAGGGCGGACTGAAGCTTTCTTT.

Only one count was recorded for this clone. The chain has TRBV30 and TRBJ2-5, with D possibly TRBD2 on 5 matching bases. The V gene lost 3 bases and the J gene lost 5 bases, with 13 bases spanning the gap. CDR3 size: 13 residues. The germline gives CDR1 GTSNPN, CDR2 SVGIG (reference sequence). The CDR3 DNA reads as TGTGCCTGGAGCTCTACTAGGCGGGAGACCCAGTACTTC. This gives the protein CAWSSTRRETQYF. Supplemented by reference TRBV30 and TRBJ2-5, the full variable domain reads SQTIHQWPATLVQPVGSPLSLECTVEGTSNPNLYWYRQAAGRGLQLLFYSVGIGQISSEVPQNLSASRPQDRQFILSSKKLLLSDSGFYLCAWSSTRRETQYFGPGTRLLVL.

J is TRBJ2-1 and V is TRBV5-6; 8 bases line up with TRBD2. The V segment lost 1 base and the J segment 4 bases; nucleotides outside the gene matches: 1. The CDR3 length is 14 residues. Germline V gene lookup returns CDR1 SGHDT and CDR2 YYEEEE. The CDR3 DNA sequence: TGTGCCAGCAGCTTGACTAGCGGATACAATGAGCAGTTCTTC. Its protein product is CASSLTSGYNEQFF.

The chain carries TRBV10-3 and TRBJ2-1; 10 positions match TRBD2. V was pared by 4 bases and J by 6 bases, with 6 bases of the junction left unmatched. Per germline, CDR1 ENHRY and CDR2 SYGVKD. The CDR3 consists of 15 residues. The CDR3 DNA follows: TGTGCCATCAGTGGCTTTCTAGCGGGGGTCAATGAGCAGTTCTTC. Encoded protein: CAISGFLAGVNEQFF.

The V call is TRBV7-2, the J call TRBJ2-2, with TRBD2 identical over 10 bases. The CDR3 is 17 residues long. Germline lookup yields CDR1 SGHTA and CDR2 FQGNSA. The J segment lost 4 bases and the V segment lost 5 bases, leaving 10 bases of the junction unmatched. CDR3 sequence reads: CASSPLGLAASTGELFF. The CDR3, as DNA: TGTGCCAGCAGCCCCCTAGGACTAGCGGCGAGCACCGGGGAGCTGTTTTTT. The full variable domain, rest sourced from reference TRBV7-2 and TRBJ2-2, is GAGVSQSPSNKVTEKGKDVELRCDPISGHTALYWYRQSLGQGLEFLIYFQGNSAPDKSGLPSDRFSAERTGGSVSTLTIQRTQQEDSAVYLCASSPLGLAASTGELFFGEGSRLTVL.

The V call is TRBV14, the J call TRBJ2-5; D call uncertain. Trimming cost V 2 bases and J 5 bases, with 12 bases left between them. Germline values: CDR1 SGHDN, CDR2 FVKESK. CDR3 size: 14 residues. CDR3 protein: CASSQWQYKETQYF. The CDR3 DNA reads TGTGCCAGCAGCCAATGGCAGTATAAGGAGACCCAGTACTTC.

V and J are TRBV5-4 and TRBJ2-1, with TRBD2 matching 7 bases. CDR1 and CDR2 (germline): SGHNT, YYREEE (reference sequence). J lost 8 bases, V lost 4 bases, and 6 bases had no gene match. This CDR3 spans 13 amino acids. CDR3 coding DNA: TGTGCCAGCAGCAGTCCTGGGAGGGATGAGCAGTTCTTC. This encodes CASSSPGRDEQFF.

This clone showed up just once. The rearrangement uses TRBV6-6 and TRBJ2-1; 11 bases are shared with TRBD2. With 5 bases clipped from V and 10 bases from J, the junction kept 7 bases outside the gene matches. CDR1 is MNHNY, CDR2 SVGAGI, per germline (reference sequence). This CDR3 is built from 14 residues. CDR3 protein: CASSPGLAEAEQFF. The CDR3 coding sequence is TGTGCCAGCAGTCCGGGACTAGCGGAAGCCGAGCAGTTCTTC.

This chain uses TRBV9 with TRBJ2-6; 7 positions match TRBD1. The CDR3 runs 13 residues. V gave up 3 bases and J gave up 13 bases; unmatched junction bases: 7. The germline gives CDR1 SGDLS, CDR2 YYNGEE. Here the CDR3 reads CASSAGTAEVLTF. The CDR3 DNA reads TGTGCCAGCAGCGCCGGGACAGCCGAAGTCCTGACTTTC.

The chain carries TRBV11-3 and TRBJ2-1, with D possibly being TRBD2 (6 bases). Per the germline V gene, CDR1 is SGHNT and CDR2 is YENEEA. V lost 0 bases to trimming and J lost 0 bases, with 9 bases between them. This CDR3 has 16 amino acids. CDR3 sequence: CASSLDSGSSYNEQFF. Written as DNA, the CDR3 is TGTGCCAGCAGCTTAGATAGCGGAAGCTCCTACAATGAGCAGTTCTTC.

The J gene is TRBJ2-2, the V gene TRBV5-1; 7 bases fit TRBD2. Germline V gene data show CDR1 as SGHRS and CDR2 as YFSETQ. After removal of 0 bases from V and 6 bases from J, the junction contained 8 bases not matched to a gene. The CDR3 is 16 residues long. The CDR3 coding sequence is TGCGCCAGCAGCTTGGTCGCGGGAGTTACCGCCGGGGAGCTGTTTTTT. It translates to CASSLVAGVTAGELFF.

V is TRBV5-4 and J is TRBJ2-7; tentatively, D is TRBD2 (5 bases). Germline V gives CDR1 SGHNT, CDR2 YYREEE (reference sequence). The CDR3 contains 13 residues. With 4 bases removed from V and 6 bases from J, the gap between germline ends came to 14 bases. For the CDR3, the DNA is TGTGCCAGCAGCCCAGCGGCCCCGGGCGAGCAGTACTTC. Protein: CASSPAAPGEQYF.

This clone was picked up one time. The CDR3 protein is CASSEKLAGVSGELFF. The CDR3 DNA reads TGTGCCAGCAGTGAAAAACTAGCGGGAGTCTCCGGGGAGCTGTTTTTT. V gene TRBV25-1 combines with J gene TRBJ2-2; 11 nucleotides align to TRBD2. Germline V gene sequence: CDR1 MGHDK, CDR2 SYGVNS. The CDR3 length is 16 residues. J was trimmed by 6 bases and V by 2 bases; bases with no gene match: 5.